These T cell receptor beta chains were read from a single sample in a study of T cell responses to AZD1222 COVID-19 vaccine. The data were produced by immunoSEQ multiplex PCR, yet TCRdb's version contains in-frame clones alone and is incomplete. Of about 110,000 clones listed, roughly 90% were seen once; the top ten hold 3.5% to 5%. Here the sequenced sample was peripheral blood, taken on day 0 of AZD1222 vaccination. These receptors all stem from an adult in good health. Both conserved end residues are part of each CDR3. The D gene is left open where the match is weak. Where a row states a size, it is once, few, many or the class of an expanded clone; other rows omit it.

D gene: TRBD1
clone size: NA
J gene: TRBJ1-1
V gene: TRBV5-4
CDR3 protein: CASSSGQGQGLAEAFF
CDR3 DNA: TGTGCCAGCAGCTCGGGACAGGGGCAAGGGCTTGCTGAAGCTTTCTTT

D gene: NA
clone size: NA
J gene: TRBJ1-3
V gene: TRBV5-1
CDR3 protein: CASRLQSSGNTIYF
CDR3 DNA: TGCGCCAGCAGATTACAGAGCTCTGGAAACACCATATATTTT

D gene: TRBD1
clone size: few
J gene: TRBJ2-7
V gene: TRBV4-2
CDR3 protein: CASSQDWGDRGYEQYF
CDR3 DNA: TGTGCCAGCAGCCAAGATTGGGGGGACAGGGGCTACGAGCAGTACTTC

D gene: TRBD1
clone size: NA
J gene: TRBJ1-5
V gene: TRBV2
CDR3 protein: CASSVVTGGNQPQHF
CDR3 DNA: TGTGCCAGCAGTGTCGTGACAGGGGGCAATCAGCCCCAGCATTTT

D gene: TRBD2
clone size: NA
J gene: TRBJ2-1
V gene: TRBV6-5
CDR3 protein: CASTTSGSYNEQFF
CDR3 DNA: TGTGCCAGCACCACTAGCGGGTCCTACAATGAGCAGTTCTTC

D gene: NA
clone size: NA
J gene: TRBJ1-2
V gene: TRBV29-1
CDR3 protein: CSVHLRLDYGYTF
CDR3 DNA: TGCAGCGTCCACCTCCGGCTTGACTATGGCTACACCTTC

D gene: NA
clone size: NA
J gene: TRBJ1-2
V gene: TRBV28
CDR3 protein: CASSTLNYGYTF
CDR3 DNA: TGTGCCAGCTCTACTTTGAACTATGGCTACACCTTC

D gene: NA
clone size: NA
J gene: TRBJ1-2
V gene: TRBV9
CDR3 protein: CASSVGWGAYGYTF
CDR3 DNA: TGTGCCAGCAGCGTCGGTTGGGGGGCCTATGGCTACACCTTC

D gene: NA
clone size: NA
J gene: TRBJ1-1
V gene: TRBV7-9
CDR3 protein: CASSSNTGHDEAFF
CDR3 DNA: TGTGCCAGCAGCTCCAATACAGGGCATGATGAAGCTTTCTTT

D gene: TRBD1
clone size: many
J gene: TRBJ2-1
V gene: TRBV7-9
CDR3 protein: CASSPRTGASSYNEQFF
CDR3 DNA: TGTGCCAGCAGCCCCCGAACAGGGGCTAGCTCCTACAATGAGCAGTTCTTC

D gene: NA
clone size: NA
J gene: TRBJ1-2
V gene: TRBV14
CDR3 protein: CASMASRGNYGYTF
CDR3 DNA: TGTGCCAGCATGGCAAGTCGTGGTAACTATGGCTACACCTTC

D gene: NA
clone size: NA
J gene: TRBJ1-1
V gene: TRBV29-1
CDR3 protein: CSVVRNAEAFF
CDR3 DNA: TGCAGCGTTGTCAGGAACGCTGAAGCTTTCTTT

D gene: NA
clone size: NA
J gene: TRBJ1-1
V gene: TRBV5-6
CDR3 protein: CSISHTEAFF
CDR3 DNA: TGTTCCATTAGTCACACTGAAGCTTTCTTT

D gene: NA
clone size: NA
J gene: TRBJ1-1
V gene: TRBV10-3
CDR3 protein: CAMGESGTEAFF
CDR3 DNA: TGTGCCATGGGTGAATCGGGCACTGAAGCTTTCTTT

D gene: NA
clone size: NA
J gene: TRBJ2-1
V gene: TRBV7-8
CDR3 protein: CASSGTAVRNEQFF
CDR3 DNA: TGTGCCAGCTCCGGGACGGCTGTTCGGAATGAGCAGTTCTTC

D gene: NA
clone size: NA
J gene: TRBJ1-2
V gene: TRBV5-1
CDR3 protein: CASSSGGYYGYTF
CDR3 DNA: TGCGCCAGCAGTTCGGGCGGTTACTATGGCTACACCTTC

D gene: NA
clone size: NA
J gene: TRBJ1-2
V gene: TRBV28
CDR3 protein: CVSGGQTNYGYTF
CDR3 DNA: TGTGTGAGCGGGGGGCAGACTAACTATGGCTACACCTTC

D gene: TRBD1
clone size: once
J gene: TRBJ2-2
V gene: TRBV5-1
CDR3 protein: CASSFGQGNTGELFF
CDR3 DNA: TGCGCCAGCAGCTTCGGACAGGGGAACACCGGGGAGCTGTTTTTT

D gene: NA
clone size: NA
J gene: TRBJ1-1
V gene: TRBV19
CDR3 protein: CASSIRGNTEAFF
CDR3 DNA: TGTGCCAGTAGTATTAGGGGTAACACTGAAGCTTTCTTT

D gene: TRBD1
clone size: NA
J gene: TRBJ1-5
V gene: TRBV30
CDR3 protein: CAWSAGQAGQPQHF
CDR3 DNA: TGTGCCTGGAGTGCCGGACAGGCGGGTCAGCCCCAGCATTTT

D gene: NA
clone size: once
J gene: TRBJ1-1
V gene: TRBV10-3
CDR3 protein: CAISDPGRSNTEAFF
CDR3 DNA: TGTGCCATCAGTGATCCAGGCAGAAGTAACACTGAAGCTTTCTTT

D gene: NA
clone size: NA
J gene: TRBJ2-4
V gene: TRBV6-5
CDR3 protein: CASSPAPKNIQYF
CDR3 DNA: TGTGCCAGCAGTCCGGCTCCTAAAAACATTCAGTACTTC

D gene: TRBD1
clone size: NA
J gene: TRBJ2-5
V gene: TRBV7-9
CDR3 protein: CASSLVGGVQGATQYF
CDR3 DNA: TGTGCCAGCAGCTTAGTAGGTGGGGTTCAGGGGGCGACCCAGTACTTC

D gene: TRBD2
clone size: NA
J gene: TRBJ2-1
V gene: TRBV5-1
CDR3 protein: CASSLGTSGNVEQFF
CDR3 DNA: TGCGCCAGCAGCTTAGGGACTAGCGGGAACGTTGAGCAGTTCTTC

D gene: NA
clone size: NA
J gene: TRBJ2-2
V gene: TRBV5-4
CDR3 protein: CASVAEVNTGELFF
CDR3 DNA: TGTGCCAGCGTAGCGGAGGTGAACACCGGGGAGCTGTTTTTT

D gene: TRBD1
clone size: few
J gene: TRBJ1-3
V gene: TRBV10-3
CDR3 protein: CAISEGQGGGNTIYF
CDR3 DNA: TGTGCCATCAGTGAAGGACAGGGGGGCGGAAACACCATATATTTT

D gene: TRBD1
clone size: NA
J gene: TRBJ2-7
V gene: TRBV19
CDR3 protein: CASGGTGETYEQYF
CDR3 DNA: TGTGCCAGTGGGGGGACAGGAGAGACCTACGAGCAGTACTTC

D gene: TRBD1
clone size: NA
J gene: TRBJ1-2
V gene: TRBV6-1
CDR3 protein: CASSEQGADYGYTF
CDR3 DNA: TGTGCCAGCAGTGAACAGGGGGCGGACTATGGCTACACCTTC

D gene: TRBD1
clone size: NA
J gene: TRBJ2-2
V gene: TRBV27
CDR3 protein: CASSGTGYNTGELFF
CDR3 DNA: TGTGCCAGCTCCGGGACAGGGTACAACACCGGGGAGCTGTTTTTT

D gene: NA
clone size: NA
J gene: TRBJ2-6
V gene: TRBV7-8
CDR3 protein: CASSRDLGRGANVLTF
CDR3 DNA: TGTGCCAGCAGCCGAGACCTGGGTCGAGGGGCCAACGTCCTGACTTTC

D gene: TRBD1
clone size: NA
J gene: TRBJ1-5
V gene: TRBV4-1
CDR3 protein: CASSRTGAGQPQHF
CDR3 DNA: TGCGCCAGCAGCCGAACAGGGGCCGGTCAGCCCCAGCATTTT

D gene: NA
clone size: NA
J gene: TRBJ1-1
V gene: TRBV3-1/TRBV3-2
CDR3 protein: CASSQGQGIAEAFF
CDR3 DNA: TGTGCCAGCAGCCAAGGGCAGGGGATCGCTGAAGCTTTCTTT

D gene: TRBD1
clone size: NA
J gene: TRBJ1-6
V gene: TRBV5-1
CDR3 protein: CASQTGGGYNSPLHF
CDR3 DNA: TGCGCCAGCCAAACAGGGGGAGGGTATAATTCACCCCTCCACTTT

D gene: TRBD1
clone size: NA
J gene: TRBJ1-1
V gene: TRBV5-8
CDR3 protein: CASSFPQGGITEAFF
CDR3 DNA: TGTGCCAGCAGCTTCCCACAGGGGGGAATAACTGAAGCTTTCTTT

D gene: TRBD1
clone size: NA
J gene: TRBJ2-3
V gene: TRBV19
CDR3 protein: CASSQDRGLGTDTQYF
CDR3 DNA: TGTGCCAGTAGCCAGGACAGGGGGCTAGGCACAGATACGCAGTATTTT